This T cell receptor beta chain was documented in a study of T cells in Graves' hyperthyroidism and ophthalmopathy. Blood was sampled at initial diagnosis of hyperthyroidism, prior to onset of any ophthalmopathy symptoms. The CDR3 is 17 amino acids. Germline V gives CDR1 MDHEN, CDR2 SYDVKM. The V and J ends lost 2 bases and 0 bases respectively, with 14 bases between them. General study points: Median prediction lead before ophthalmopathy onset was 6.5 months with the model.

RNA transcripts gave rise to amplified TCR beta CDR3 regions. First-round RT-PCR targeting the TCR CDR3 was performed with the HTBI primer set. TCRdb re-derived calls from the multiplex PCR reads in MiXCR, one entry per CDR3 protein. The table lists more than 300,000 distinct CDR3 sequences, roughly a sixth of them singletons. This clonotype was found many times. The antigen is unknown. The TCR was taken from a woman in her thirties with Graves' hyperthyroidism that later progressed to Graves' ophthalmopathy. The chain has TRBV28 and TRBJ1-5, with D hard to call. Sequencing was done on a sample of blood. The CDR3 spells CASSLAQTAVSNQPQHF. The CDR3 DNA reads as TGTGCCAGCAGTTTAGCACAGACTGCTGTTAGCAATCAGCCCCAGCATTTT. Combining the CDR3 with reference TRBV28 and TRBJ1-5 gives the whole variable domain DVKVTQSSRYLVKRTGEKVFLECVQDMDHENMFWYRQDPGLGLRLIYFSYDVKMKEKGDIPEGYSVSREKKERFSLILESASTNQTSMYLCASSLAQTAVSNQPQHFGDGTRLSIL.